These 30 T cell receptor beta chains were all obtained from the same sample, sequenced in a study of T cells after yellow fever vaccination. TCRdb analysed the 5' RACE reads with MiXCR anew, one entry per CDR3 protein. The sample yields 300,000 to 450,000 distinct CDR3 sequences, around 8.1% seen once. The sequences come from PBMCs, collected 45 days after the first yellow fever vaccination. The receptors were gathered from a man younger than 30 who received the YFV17D yellow fever vaccine.

The rearrangement uses TRBV28 and TRBJ2-3; D could derive from TRBD1 or TRBD2 (6 bases each). The V gene's germline CDR1 is MDHEN and CDR2 SYDVKM. The CDR3 covers 14 residues. The germline V and J ends were trimmed by 5 bases and 4 bases, with 13 bases remaining between them. CDR3 nucleotide sequence: TGTGCCAGCAGTGCCCTCGGGGGCCCAGATACGCAGTATTTT. Translated, it gives CASSALGGPDTQYF. Full variable domain (outside the CDR3, taken from reference TRBV28 and TRBJ2-3): DVKVTQSSRYLVKRTGEKVFLECVQDMDHENMFWYRQDPGLGLRLIYFSYDVKMKEKGDIPEGYSVSREKKERFSLILESASTNQTSMYLCASSALGGPDTQYFGPGTRLTVL.

This clonotype was detected a few times. The junction differs from germline at one of its ends, possibly a read error. This rearrangement joins TRBV20-1 to TRBJ2-2; the D gene could be TRBD1 or TRBD2 (5 bases each). In germline, CDR1 is DFQATT, CDR2 SNEGSKA (reference sequence). This CDR3 spans 14 amino acids. CDR3: CCAARVGDIGELFF. The CDR3 DNA sequence: TGCTGTGCTGCCCGAGTGGGGGATATCGGGGAGCTGTTTTTT.

In this sample, this clonotype turned up a few times. V and J are TRBV20-1 and TRBJ2-7; possible D gene TRBD1, 6 bases. The length of the CDR3 is 11 residues. V lost 6 bases and J 5 bases, leaving 11 bases between the germline ends. Germline V CDR1 and CDR2: DFQATT, SNEGSKA (reference sequence). CDR3 loop: CSAGQGNEQYV. The CDR3 nucleotides read TGCAGTGCGGGGCAGGGGAACGAGCAGTACGTC.

This clonotype was counted only a few times. The rearrangement uses TRBV19 and TRBJ2-1; D is perhaps TRBD1 or TRBD2 (5 bases each). V lost 8 bases and J lost 9, with 11 bases in between. CDR1 and CDR2 (germline): LNHDA, SQIVND (reference sequence). The CDR3 contains 11 residues. The CDR3 region has the DNA TGTGCCAGTGGAGGCAGGGTTGAGCAGTTCTTC. It codes for CASGGRVEQFF.

The sample holds many counts of this clonotype. The rearrangement uses TRBV10-2 and TRBJ2-3, with D tentatively TRBD1 (5 bases). The CDR3 loop spans 13 amino acids. The V and J ends lost 6 bases and 1 base respectively, with 8 bases between them. Germline CDR1 reads WSHSY; CDR2 reads SAAADI. The DNA for the CDR3 is TGCGCCAGCAGGGACACTGGCACAGATACGCAGTATTTT. Translating it yields CASRDTGTDTQYF.

The chain is built from TRBV7-9 and TRBJ2-1; D unclear. With 3 bases removed from V and 8 bases from J, the gap between germline ends came to 5 bases. CDR3 size: 11 residues. CDR1 is SEHNR, CDR2 FQNEAQ, per germline (reference sequence). Written as DNA, the CDR3 is TGTGCCAGCAGCTTTGCCTATGAGCAGTTCTTC. Residues: CASSFAYEQFF.

The V call is TRBV6-1, the J call TRBJ2-1, with D perhaps TRBD2 (6 bases). Germline assignment: CDR1 MNHNS and CDR2 SASEGT. The CDR3 is 18 amino acids. V was trimmed by 0 bases and J by 0 bases, leaving 15 bases between them. CDR3 amino acids: CASSEALAPTSSYNEQFF. The CDR3 region has the DNA TGTGCCAGCAGTGAAGCCTTAGCCCCGACTAGCTCCTACAATGAGCAGTTCTTC.

This clonotype has just a few counts. The J gene is TRBJ2-7, the V gene TRBV12-5; 9 bases are shared with TRBD1. The germline CDR1 and CDR2 sequences are LGHNT and FRNRAP. The CDR3 consists of 15 residues. The V segment lost 5 bases and the J segment 2 bases; nucleotides outside the gene matches: 7. The CDR3 DNA reads TGTGCTAGTGGTACCTCCGGGACAGGGCCCTACGAGCAGTACTTC. Translation gives CASGTSGTGPYEQYF. Using reference TRBV12-5 and TRBJ2-7 for the parts outside the CDR3, the full variable domain is DARVTQTPRHKVTEMGQEVTMRCQPILGHNTVFWYRQTMMQGLELLAYFRNRAPLDDSGMPKDRFSAEMPDATLATLKIQPSEPRDSAVYFCASGTSGTGPYEQYFGPGTRLTVT.

The chain uses TRBV19 and TRBJ2-1, with no clear D. Per germline, CDR1 LNHDA and CDR2 SQIVND (reference sequence). This CDR3 has 15 amino acids. The V and J ends lost 4 bases and 3 bases respectively, with 13 bases between them. The CDR3 DNA is TGTGCCAGTAGTAACGGGCAGGTTAGCTACAATGAGCAGTTCTTC. Protein: CASSNGQVSYNEQFF.

The chain links TRBV5-1 to TRBJ2-1, with no clear D. This CDR3 spans 11 amino acids. Germline V lookup: CDR1 SGHRS, CDR2 YFSETQ. Between the trimmed V and J ends, which lost 0 bases and 13 bases, there was a span of 8 bases. CDR3 sequence: CASSLDRVQFF. CDR3 DNA: TGCGCCAGCAGCTTGGATAGGGTACAGTTCTTC.

V and J are TRBV12-3 or TRBV12-4 and TRBJ1-1; D unresolved. V was trimmed by 6 bases and J by 7 bases, leaving 18 bases between them. The CDR3 is made up of 14 amino acids. CDR3 loop: CASSLAGLRIEAFF. CDR3 sequence (DNA): TGTGCCAGCAGCCTTGCTGGTCTGAGGATTGAAGCTTTCTTT.

The table lists this clonotype with many counts. This chain joins TRBV6-1 and TRBJ1-4; 8 nucleotides align to TRBD1. Germline CDR1 reads MNHNS; CDR2 reads SASEGT. This CDR3 has 14 amino acids. Unmatched junction bases numbered 6, after V lost 6 bases and J lost 6 bases. CDR3 residues: CASSPGTGYEKLFF. The CDR3 region has the DNA TGTGCCAGCAGCCCCGGGACAGGATATGAAAAACTGTTTTTT.

This clonotype was found many times. This sequence joins TRBV29-1 and TRBJ1-2; D might be TRBD1 (5 bases). The CDR3 loop spans 13 amino acids. V was trimmed by 3 bases and J by 6 bases, leaving 14 bases between them. Germline CDR1 is SQVTM and CDR2 is ANQGSEA. The CDR3 here is CSVEGTRRDGYTF. CDR3 in DNA: TGCAGCGTTGAGGGGACTCGCAGGGATGGCTACACCTTC.

This clonotype was seen a handful of times. The chain employs TRBV12-3 or TRBV12-4 and TRBJ1-3; no definite D call. Trimming pared 0 bases from V and 6 bases from J, leaving 3 bases between. This CDR3 has 12 residues. CDR3 nucleotide sequence: TGTGCCAGCAGTTTAGCAAAAAACACCATATATTTT. This gives the protein CASSLAKNTIYF.

This clonotype has a count of ten or more. The chain uses TRBV5-1 and TRBJ2-5; a weak D match, TRBD2 (5 bases). The CDR3 consists of 14 residues. Germline V gene lookup returns CDR1 SGHRS and CDR2 YFSETQ. Trimming pared 0 bases from V and 4 bases from J, leaving 10 bases between. In nucleotides, the CDR3 is TGCGCCAGCAGCTTGGTTGGACGGGGAGAGACCCAGTACTTC. It is translated as CASSLVGRGETQYF.

The chain is built from TRBV2 and TRBJ1-6, with TRBD1 as a possible D gene (6 bases). Germline CDR1 is SNHLY and CDR2 is FYNNEI. CDR3 size: 13 residues. V gave up 8 bases and J gave up 8 bases, with 13 bases separating them. The CDR3 reads CASHREKYSPLHF. The CDR3, as DNA: TGTGCCAGCCACAGGGAGAAGTATTCACCCCTCCACTTT.

This clonotype was observed many times. The rearrangement joins TRBV12-3 or TRBV12-4 to TRBJ1-5; D is undetermined. This CDR3 comprises 14 residues. V was clipped by 1 base and J by 7 bases, with 11 bases between them. CDR3 bases: TGTGCCAGCAGTTTAGGGTGGGTCAGCCAGCCCCAGCATTTT. Amino acids: CASSLGWVSQPQHF.

In this sample, this clonotype turned up a few times. The chain carries TRBV10-3 and TRBJ2-1, with TRBD1 identical over 8 bases. After removal of 6 bases from V and 5 bases from J, the junction contained 6 bases not matched to a gene. Germline CDR1 ENHRY, CDR2 SYGVKD. CDR3 length: 14 residues. CDR3 residues: CAIRTGTGHNEQFF. CDR3 DNA: TGTGCCATCAGGACCGGGACAGGACACAATGAGCAGTTCTTC.

The chain recombines TRBV5-1 with TRBJ2-1; 7 positions agree with TRBD1. Trimming at V came to 4 bases and at J to 0 bases, leaving 7 bases not matched to a gene. Germline CDR1 SGHRS, CDR2 YFSETQ. CDR3 length equals 16 residues. CDR3 amino acids: CASSPPGQPSYNEQFF. The CDR3 nucleotides read TGCGCCAGCAGCCCCCCGGGACAGCCCTCCTACAATGAGCAGTTCTTC. Variable domain in full (rest from reference TRBV5-1 and TRBJ2-1): KAGVTQTPRYLIKTRGQQVTLSCSPISGHRSVSWYQQTPGQGLQFLFEYFSETQRNKGNFPGRFSGRQFSNSRSEMNVSTLELGDSALYLCASSPPGQPSYNEQFFGPGTRLTVL.

The genes are TRBV12-3 or TRBV12-4 and TRBJ1-2; no definite D call. CDR3 length: 11 amino acids. With 1 base removed from V and 12 bases from J, the gap between germline ends came to 9 bases. The CDR3 DNA sequence: TGTGCCAGCAGTTTAGGGGTGAGAGACACCTTC. It encodes CASSLGVRDTF.

This clonotype was observed a handful of times. The chain combines TRBV29-1 with TRBJ1-3; D remains unclear. CDR1 and CDR2 from the germline V gene are SQVTM and ANQGSEA. There are 12 residues in the CDR3. V lost 2 bases and J lost 4, with 6 bases in between. The DNA for the CDR3 is TGCAGCGTTGAACAGGTCGGAAACACCATATATTTT. It yields the protein CSVEQVGNTIYF.

V gene TRBV29-1 combines with J gene TRBJ2-6; D perhaps matches TRBD2 (5 bases). There are 15 residues in the CDR3. The V end lost 8 bases, the J end lost 0 bases, and 14 bases lay between the germline ends. Germline values: CDR1 SQVTM, CDR2 ANQGSEA. The chain's CDR3 is CSPSVGSSGANVLTF. The CDR3 DNA sequence: TGCAGCCCCTCAGTGGGGAGCTCTGGGGCCAACGTCCTGACTTTC. Full variable domain (missing parts from reference TRBV29-1 and TRBJ2-6): SAVISQKPSRDICQRGTSLTIQCQVDSQVTMMFWYRQQPGQSLTLIATANQGSEATYESGFVIDKFPISRPNLTFSTLTVSNMSPEDSSIYLCSPSVGSSGANVLTFGAGSRLTVL.

This clonotype was picked up a small number of times. The CDR3 DNA follows: TGTGCCAGCAGTGAAGGCATCCCAGGTTCACCCCTCCACTTT. Translating gives CASSEGIPGSPLHF. The chain has TRBV25-1 and TRBJ1-6, with D uncertain. Germline assignment: CDR1 MGHDK and CDR2 SYGVNS. Trimming took 2 bases from V and 9 from J, leaving 11 bases between them. This CDR3 is built from 14 residues.

The chain is built from TRBV15 and TRBJ2-7; 8 bases fit TRBD1. Germline V lookup: CDR1 LNHNV, CDR2 YYDKDF (reference sequence). The J segment lost 7 bases and the V segment lost 5 bases, leaving 7 bases of the junction unmatched. This CDR3 is 13 amino acids long. The CDR3 reads CATSGWTGREQYF. The CDR3 DNA follows: TGTGCCACCAGCGGATGGACAGGGCGGGAGCAGTACTTC. Supplemented by reference TRBV15 and TRBJ2-7, the full variable domain reads DAMVIQNPRYQVTQFGKPVTLSCSQTLNHNVMYWYQQKSSQAPKLLFHYYDKDFNNEADTPDNFQSRRPNTSFCFLDIRSPGLGDTAMYLCATSGWTGREQYFGPGTRLTVT.

This clonotype appeared a few times. The gene calls are TRBV10-3 and TRBJ1-5, with D possibly being TRBD1 (5 bases). The V end lost 6 bases, the J end lost 4 bases, and 13 bases lay between the germline ends. Germline V CDR1 and CDR2: ENHRY, SYGVKD. This CDR3 has 14 amino acids. In DNA, the CDR3 is TGTGCCATCAGCCCGGACACAGTTAATCAGCCCCAGCATTTT. Amino acids: CAISPDTVNQPQHF.

This clonotype has more than one count but fewer than ten. The chain links TRBV11-2 to TRBJ2-7; 7 bases are shared with TRBD1. With V trimmed by 5 bases and J by 2 bases, 3 bases remained unmatched. The CDR3 contains 13 residues. CDR1 is SGHAT, CDR2 FQNNGV, per germline. The CDR3 here is CASSAGTAYEQYV. The DNA for the CDR3 is TGTGCCAGCAGCGCTGGGACAGCCTACGAGCAGTACGTC.

This clonotype occurred a few times. The chain employs TRBV29-1 and TRBJ2-7; TRBD2 matches at 8 bases. The CDR3 length is 13 residues. J was trimmed by 5 bases and V by 6 bases; bases with no gene match: 9. Germline V gene lookup returns CDR1 SQVTM and CDR2 ANQGSEA. In DNA, the CDR3 is TGCAGCGTGAAGCGGGGGTCCGTGGACGAGCAGTACTTC. Translation: CSVKRGSVDEQYF.

This clonotype occurred a few times. CDR3 residues: CASSQTSLTSTDTQYF. The CDR3 DNA follows: TGCGCCAGCAGCCAGACTAGCCTAACTAGCACAGATACGCAGTATTTT. The chain has TRBV5-1 and TRBJ2-3, with 7 bases aligning to TRBD2. CDR3 size: 16 residues. The germline gives CDR1 SGHRS, CDR2 YFSETQ. J gave up 0 bases and V 4 bases, and 8 bases lay outside the gene matches.

V usage is TRBV7-2 and J usage is TRBJ2-4; 10 bases are shared with TRBD2. Germline CDR1 reads SGHTA; CDR2 reads FQGNSA. V trimming: 5 bases; J trimming: 6 bases; junction bases outside the gene matches: 7. CDR3 length equals 15 residues. Here the CDR3 reads CASSPSGGRGNIQYF. The CDR3 nucleotides read TGTGCCAGCAGCCCTAGCGGGGGCCGGGGAAACATTCAGTACTTC. Drawing the rest from reference TRBV7-2 and TRBJ2-4, the complete variable domain is GAGVSQSPSNKVTEKGKDVELRCDPISGHTALYWYRQSLGQGLEFLIYFQGNSAPDKSGLPSDRFSAERTGGSVSTLTIQRTQQEDSAVYLCASSPSGGRGNIQYFGAGTRLSVL.

The CDR3 nucleotides read TGTGCCAGCAGTGGAGGGGGCGCAGGAGCCGGGGAGCTGTTTTTT. Encoded protein: CASSGGGAGAGELFF. The chain uses TRBV28 and TRBJ2-2, with D possibly being TRBD1 (7 bases). This CDR3 is 15 amino acids long. Trimming left V 5 bases short and J 6 bases short, with 16 bases between. Germline CDR1 is MDHEN and CDR2 is SYDVKM.